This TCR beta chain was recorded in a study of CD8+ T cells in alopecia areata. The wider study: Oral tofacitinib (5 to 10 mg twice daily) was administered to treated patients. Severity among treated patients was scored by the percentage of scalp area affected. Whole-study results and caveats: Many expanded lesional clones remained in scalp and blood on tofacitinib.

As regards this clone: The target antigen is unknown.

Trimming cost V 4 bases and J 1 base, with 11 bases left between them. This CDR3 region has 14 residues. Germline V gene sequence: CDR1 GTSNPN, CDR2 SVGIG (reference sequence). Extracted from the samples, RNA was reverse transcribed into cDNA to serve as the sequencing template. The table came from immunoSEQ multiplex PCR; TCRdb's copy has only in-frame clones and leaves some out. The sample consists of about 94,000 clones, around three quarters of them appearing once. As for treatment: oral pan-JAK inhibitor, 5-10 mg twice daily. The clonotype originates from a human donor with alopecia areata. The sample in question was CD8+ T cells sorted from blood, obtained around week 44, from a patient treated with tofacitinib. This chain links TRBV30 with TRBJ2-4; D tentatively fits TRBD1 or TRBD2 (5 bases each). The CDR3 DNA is TGTGCCTGGAACATGGGGGTGGCCAAAAACATTCAGTACTTC. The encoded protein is CAWNMGVAKNIQYF.